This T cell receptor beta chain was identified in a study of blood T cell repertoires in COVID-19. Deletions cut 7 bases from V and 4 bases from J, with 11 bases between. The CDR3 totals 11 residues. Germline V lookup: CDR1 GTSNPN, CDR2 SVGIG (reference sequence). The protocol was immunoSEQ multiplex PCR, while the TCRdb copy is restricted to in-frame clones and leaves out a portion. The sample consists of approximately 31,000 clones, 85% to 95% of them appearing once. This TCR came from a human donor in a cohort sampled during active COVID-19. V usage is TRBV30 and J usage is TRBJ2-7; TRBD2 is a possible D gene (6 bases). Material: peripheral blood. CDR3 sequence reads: CASNGGYEQYF. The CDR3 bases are TGTGCCTCGAATGGGGGGTACGAGCAGTACTTC.